Described below is a single T cell receptor (beta chain) sequence and its context. Its antigen is as yet unknown. Method: immunoSEQ multiplex PCR; TCRdb's copy keeps in-frame clones and lacks some. The top ten clones hold 6.5% to 9.5% of a sample with 50,000 to 65,000 clones, approximately 94% of them seen once. Specified time point: cycle 4 day 1 (C4D1), after about 6 weeks of nivolumab. Each patient experienced a relapse that followed autologous stem cell transplantation, and brentuximab vedotin exposure varied. CDR1 is MGHDK and CDR2 is SYGVNS in the germline V gene. This CDR3 is built from 14 residues. V lost 5 bases and J lost 4, with 12 bases in between. The data derive from a study of PD-1 blockade in classical Hodgkin lymphoma. For the study at large: Nivolumab 3 mg/kg was given intravenously every 2 weeks.

Overall study results and limits: Patients who responded completely had about the same baseline diversity as newly diagnosed patients. Newly diagnosed patients were reported to start with lower TCR diversity than healthy donors. CD4+ TCR diversity climbed significantly by C4D1, unlike CD8+ TCR diversity.

The clonotype was recovered from a human donor with classical Hodgkin lymphoma. The sequencing used peripheral blood mononuclear cells (PBMCs), collected before the fourth cycle of nivolumab. The chain joins TRBV25-1 to TRBJ2-1; perhaps TRBD1 as D (6 bases). CDR3 nucleotides: TGTGCCAGCAGTAATCGGGACACATACAATGAGCAGTTCTTC. Encoded protein: CASSNRDTYNEQFF.